The 25 T cell receptor beta chains reported below all come from one sample, sequenced in a study of shared clonotypes between healthy human individuals. TCRdb's table, derived via immunoSEQ multiplex PCR, lists solely in-frame clones and lacks some. The sample lists over 300,000 clones, around 90% occurring once. Sequencing was done on a sample of memory CD8+ T cells sorted from blood. Subset: CD45RO+ cells pooled with CCR7-negative TemRA cells. The receptor set was obtained from a man between 18 and 35 years old in good health.

The chain is built from TRBV30 and TRBJ2-7; 7 bases map to TRBD2. Trimming took 7 bases from V and 0 from J; bases not matched to a gene: 9. Germline CDR1 GTSNPN, CDR2 SVGIG (reference sequence). This CDR3 comprises 14 residues. CDR3 DNA: TGTGCCTCAATAAGGGAGGGGAGCTCCTACGAGCAGTACTTC. Protein product: CASIREGSSYEQYF.

The genes are TRBV6-5 and TRBJ2-5, with 10 nucleotides matching TRBD2. The J call is in doubt because the DNA end fits TRBJ2-7 better. Germline CDR1 MNHEY, CDR2 SVGAGI. This CDR3 spans 16 amino acids. In DNA form, the CDR3 reads TGTGCCAGCAGTTACTCTGAGGGACTAGCGAGAGACGAGCAGTACTTC. Residues: CASSYSEGLARDEQYF.

This clone has a handful of counts. J is TRBJ2-7 and V is TRBV2, with 10 positions matching TRBD2. Germline values: CDR1 SNHLY, CDR2 FYNNEI. The J segment lost 2 bases and the V segment lost 4 bases, leaving 8 bases of the junction unmatched. The CDR3 sequence is 16 residues long. Written as DNA, the CDR3 is TGTGCCAGCAGTGTTCCTAGCGGGGGAGGGACCTACGAGCAGTACTTC. Translating it yields CASSVPSGGGTYEQYF.

The gene calls are TRBV5-4 and TRBJ2-1; D remains ambiguous. V shed 2 bases and J shed 8 bases, with 5 bases lying between them. Per the germline V gene, CDR1 is SGHNT and CDR2 is YYREEE (reference sequence). The CDR3 length is 11 residues. The CDR3 region is CASSFVHEQFF. As DNA, the CDR3 is TGTGCCAGCAGCTTCGTCCATGAGCAGTTCTTC.

This clone was recorded a few times. The chain combines TRBV9 with TRBJ1-5; D gene unclear. The V end lost 4 bases, the J end lost 3 bases, and 17 bases lay between the germline ends. The CDR3 is made up of 16 amino acids. CDR1 is SGDLS and CDR2 is YYNGEE in the germline V gene. This CDR3 reads CASSHGNPSSNQPQHF. The CDR3 nucleotides read TGTGCCAGCAGCCACGGCAACCCATCTTCCAATCAGCCCCAGCATTTT.

This clone was counted ten times or more. The genes are TRBV19 and TRBJ2-1; TRBD2 is a possible D gene (6 bases). The CDR3 runs 13 residues. Germline loops: CDR1 LNHDA, CDR2 SQIVND (reference sequence). Trimming removed 4 bases at V and 12 bases at J, with 16 bases between. CDR3 in DNA: TGTGCCAGTAGTACCAGATCTAGTAGCGGGCAGTTCTTC. It translates to CASSTRSSSGQFF.

Only one count was recorded for this clone. The chain employs TRBV5-4 and TRBJ1-2, with D uncertain. CDR3 size: 14 residues. V was trimmed by 3 bases and J by 4 bases, leaving 13 bases between them. The germline V gene has CDR1 SGHNT and CDR2 YYREEE (reference sequence). The DNA for the CDR3 is TGTGCCAGCAGCTGGGAGTCTAGCTTCTATGGCTACACCTTC. Protein: CASSWESSFYGYTF.

This clone was observed at least ten times. The chain carries TRBV9 and TRBJ2-7, with D hard to call. Germline CDR1 SGDLS, CDR2 YYNGEE. This CDR3 is built from 15 residues. V was cut by 5 bases and J by 0 bases, with 15 bases left in between. The CDR3 coding sequence is TGTGCCAGCAGTGATAAAAGGCTAGGCTCCTACGAGCAGTACTTC. Amino acid sequence: CASSDKRLGSYEQYF.

The V gene is TRBV7-9, the J gene TRBJ2-7; 7 bases map to TRBD2. CDR3 length: 16 residues. Trimming removed 0 bases from V and 2 bases from J; junction bases left unmatched: 7. Germline V gene sequence: CDR1 SEHNR, CDR2 FQNEAQ (reference sequence). CDR3 DNA sequence: TGTGCCAGCAGCTTAGCCGGTAGCGGGTCTACCTACGAGCAGTACTTC. The encoded protein is CASSLAGSGSTYEQYF.

The CDR3 loop is CSGQTGPGYTF. The CDR3 bases are TGCAGCGGCCAGACAGGGCCCGGCTACACCTTC. The V and J genes are TRBV29-1 and TRBJ1-2; TRBD1 agrees at 7 bases. The trim removed 7 bases at V and 8 bases at J, leaving 7 bases unmatched. Germline CDR1 reads SQVTM; CDR2 reads ANQGSEA. The CDR3 has 11 amino acids. Complete variable domain (other parts from reference TRBV29-1 and TRBJ1-2): SAVISQKPSRDICQRGTSLTIQCQVDSQVTMMFWYRQQPGQSLTLIATANQGSEATYESGFVIDKFPISRPNLTFSTLTVSNMSPEDSSIYLCSGQTGPGYTFGSGTRLTVV.

The V and J genes are TRBV6-1 and TRBJ1-5; D is undetermined. The V gene's germline CDR1 is MNHNS and CDR2 SASEGT. Trimming took 1 base from V and 6 from J, leaving 7 bases between them. The CDR3 has 13 amino acids. The CDR3 reads CASSEGARQPQHF. The CDR3 bases are TGTGCCAGCAGTGAAGGGGCGCGTCAGCCCCAGCATTTT.

This chain's CDR3 is CASSPDLYEQYF. DNA for the CDR3: TGTGCCAGCAGTCCGGACCTATACGAGCAGTACTTC. This chain connects TRBV6-1 to TRBJ2-7; D remains unclear. The CDR3 spans 12 residues. The ends were cut back, 5 bases at V and 4 bases at J, with 9 bases in the middle. CDR1 and CDR2 (germline): MNHNS, SASEGT.

This clone was found a few times. The gene calls are TRBV30 and TRBJ2-7; 8 nucleotides line up with TRBD1. The CDR3 has 14 amino acids. Per germline, CDR1 GTSNPN and CDR2 SVGIG (reference sequence). Trimming removed 1 base from V and 5 bases from J; junction bases left unmatched: 7. The CDR3 nucleotides are TGTGCCTGGAGTGGGCCGGGACAGGTGGACGAGCAGTACTTC. This codes for CAWSGPGQVDEQYF.

This chain connects TRBV28 to TRBJ2-5; possible D gene TRBD2, 6 bases. The CDR3 length is 14 residues. The germline V gene encodes CDR1 MDHEN and CDR2 SYDVKM. The germline V and J ends were trimmed by 5 bases and 2 bases, with 12 bases remaining between them. In nucleotides, the CDR3 is TGTGCCAGCAGTCGCGGGGAGGCACAAGAGACCCAGTACTTC. Translation gives CASSRGEAQETQYF.

The chain couples TRBV9 to TRBJ2-5; D is perhaps TRBD2 (5 bases). Trimming left V 0 bases short and J 5 bases short, with 17 bases between. There are 16 residues in the CDR3. CDR1 is SGDLS, CDR2 YYNGEE, per germline. The CDR3 spells CASSVEGGLGMETQYF. The CDR3 DNA follows: TGTGCCAGCAGCGTAGAAGGAGGATTGGGGATGGAGACCCAGTACTTC. The complete variable domain, with remaining parts taken from reference TRBV9 and TRBJ2-5, reads DSGVTQTPKHLITATGQRVTLRCSPRSGDLSVYWYQQSLDQGLQFLIQYYNGEERAKGNILERFSAQQFPDLHSELNLSSLELGDSALYFCASSVEGGLGMETQYFGPGTRLLVL.

The CDR3 spells CSANRGGYTF. The CDR3 DNA is TGCAGTGCTAACAGGGGAGGCTACACCTTC. The genes are TRBV20-1 and TRBJ1-2; TRBD1 matches at 7 bases. CDR3 size: 10 residues. J lost 8 bases, V lost 4 bases, and 1 base had no gene match. Germline CDR1 reads DFQATT; CDR2 reads SNEGSKA (reference sequence).

This clone has just one count. The chain combines TRBV2 with TRBJ2-3; D not certain. The V and J ends lost 6 bases and 5 bases respectively, with 9 bases between them. The CDR3 runs 12 residues. Germline CDR1 is SNHLY and CDR2 is FYNNEI. The CDR3 region has the DNA TGTGCCAGCAGACACGACGTAGATACGCAGTATTTT. This encodes CASRHDVDTQYF.

The chain is built from TRBV6-1 and TRBJ2-5, with D unresolved. The J call may be wrong; the DNA end is better matched by TRBJ2-7. In germline, CDR1 is MNHNS, CDR2 SASEGT. The length of the CDR3 is 15 residues. The CDR3 DNA sequence: TGTGCCAGCAGTGAAGTGGAGACGGGTACCTACGAGCAGTACTTC. It translates to CASSEVETGTYEQYF.

The gene calls are TRBV29-1 and TRBJ2-1; 7 positions match TRBD2. The CDR3 has 14 residues. CDR1 SQVTM and CDR2 ANQGSEA come from the germline V gene. The ends lost 5 bases at V and 0 bases at J; junction bases unmatched: 4. CDR3 amino acids: CSVSGASSYNEQFF. Written as DNA, the CDR3 is TGCAGCGTTAGCGGGGCGAGCTCCTACAATGAGCAGTTCTTC.

This clone showed up just a few times. This chain connects TRBV19 to TRBJ2-7; D ambiguous. Germline-derived CDR1 and CDR2 are LNHDA and SQIVND (reference sequence). This CDR3 is 11 amino acids long. Trimming removed 3 bases from V and 6 bases from J, with 6 bases in between. The DNA of the CDR3 is TGTGCCAGTAGTATCGGGCTCGAGCAGTACTTC. Its translation is CASSIGLEQYF.

The chain couples TRBV5-1 to TRBJ1-1; D is perhaps TRBD1 (6 bases). The CDR3 has 16 residues. Germline V lookup: CDR1 SGHRS, CDR2 YFSETQ. The V and J ends lost 0 bases and 5 bases respectively, with 17 bases between them. The DNA for the CDR3 is TGCGCCAGCAGCTTGGCCCGGTGGGAGGGGGTAACTGAAGCTTTCTTT. It codes for CASSLARWEGVTEAFF.

This sequence joins TRBV2 and TRBJ2-7, with unresolved D. CDR3 length: 15 amino acids. Trimming cost V 1 base and J 1 base, with 11 bases left between them. Germline V lookup: CDR1 SNHLY, CDR2 FYNNEI. The CDR3 loop reads CASSEGYGSSYEQYF. CDR3 bases: TGTGCCAGCAGTGAAGGCTACGGCAGTTCCTACGAGCAGTACTTC.

This clone was detected a few times. The chain uses TRBV19 and TRBJ1-5; no definite D call. Trimming pared 3 bases from V and 2 bases from J, leaving 5 bases between. Germline lookup yields CDR1 LNHDA and CDR2 SQIVND (reference sequence). This CDR3 contains 13 residues. This CDR3 reads CASSIGRNQPQHF. The DNA for the CDR3 is TGTGCCAGTAGTATTGGGCGCAATCAGCCCCAGCATTTT.

The rearrangement uses TRBV7-9 and TRBJ2-1; TRBD2 might be the D (5 bases). The CDR3 length is 15 residues. Trimming shortened V by 5 bases and J by 4 bases, and 15 bases separated the two germline ends. Germline V lookup: CDR1 SEHNR, CDR2 FQNEAQ (reference sequence). This CDR3 reads CASSRGTSGYNEQFF. CDR3 nucleotides: TGTGCCAGCAGCCGGGGAACTAGTGGTTACAATGAGCAGTTCTTC.

The rearrangement joins TRBV13 to TRBJ2-7; tentative D call: TRBD1 (5 bases). Germline V lookup: CDR1 PRHDT, CDR2 FYEKMQ (reference sequence). The CDR3 runs 14 residues. Trimming pared 3 bases from V and 0 bases from J, leaving 9 bases between. In DNA form, the CDR3 reads TGTGCCAGCAGCTTCCCGACAGCCTCCTACGAGCAGTACTTC. Its translation: CASSFPTASYEQYF.